A selection of T cell receptor beta chains follows, all from one sample in a study of T cell clusters in autoimmune cytopenias. TCRdb re-called the multiplex PCR reads; every CDR3 protein appears as one record, without DNA. The clone table shows 1,500 to 2,500 distinct CDR3 sequences, with the ten largest holding 8% to 9%. The data were also submitted as part of a second study, on T cell repertoires in aging, cancer and after chemotherapy.

Source material: peripheral blood. The receptors derive from a human donor in good health. The CDR3 runs from the conserved cysteine through the conserved F or W. Clone size appears in some rows only: once, few, many, or a class for an expanded clone.

>TRBV7-9|TRBJ2-3|medium-sized
CASSLEGEMQYF
>TRBV30|TRBJ1-2|medium-sized
CAWSPRTFSNYGYTF
>TRBV15|TRBJ2-5|medium-sized
CATSRDPGETQYF
>TRBV29-1|TRBJ1-2|large
CSVDPGYGYTF
>TRBV5-1|TRBJ1-6|NA
CASKWTGSTYNSPLHF
>TRBV27|TRBJ2-1|medium-sized
CASSVAGGYNEQFF
>TRBV5-6|TRBJ1-1|medium-sized
CASSLYPPAKGAFF
>TRBV4-2|TRBJ2-2|medium-sized
CASSQGGASGSLNTGELFF
>TRBV27|TRBJ2-2|medium-sized
CASSLFGQNTGELFF
>TRBV12-3/TRBV12-4|TRBJ2-7|NA
CASSIKREQYF
>TRBV5-1|TRBJ1-1|NA
CASRTGPGTEAFF
>TRBV12-3/TRBV12-4|TRBJ2-4|medium-sized
CASSAQYLQYF
>TRBV6-1|TRBJ2-2|large
CASSDPGLADTGELFF
>TRBV6-4|TRBJ2-2|medium-sized
CASSEGQGDTGELFF
>TRBV11-1|TRBJ2-3|NA
CASSGTNTDTQYF
>TRBV18|TRBJ1-2|medium-sized
CASSPPDRPTNYGYTF
>TRBV4-2|TRBJ1-6|NA
CASSQEGTGGGWSPLHF
>TRBV10-3|TRBJ2-5|medium-sized
CAISPGGRETQYF
>TRBV7-2|TRBJ2-5|medium-sized
CASSRDRLAGTGETQYF
>TRBV5-1|TRBJ2-1|NA
CASSPGQGYNEQFF
>TRBV6-6|TRBJ2-3|large
CASSSPAGGQGDTQYF
>TRBV4-1|TRBJ2-5|NA
CASSSPTGVQETQYF
>TRBV5-5|TRBJ2-5|NA
CASSLVCSAQETQYF
>TRBV6-1|TRBJ1-1|medium-sized
CASSDVRRHAFF
>TRBV5-1|TRBJ2-1|medium-sized
CASRFLALDEQFF
>TRBV12-3/TRBV12-4|TRBJ2-7|medium-sized
CASSVAGGAYEQYF
>TRBV27|TRBJ2-7|medium-sized
CASSPGSGRSSYEQYF
>TRBV7-6|TRBJ2-4|NA
CASSLEAVLAKNIQYF
>TRBV29-1|TRBJ2-5|large
CSVRDRGQETQYF
>TRBV6-5|TRBJ2-3|NA
CAIRGQGQSTDTQYF
>TRBV20-1|TRBJ2-1|large
CSASLRDGTGNEQFF
>TRBV11-2|TRBJ1-1|medium-sized
CASSGTYTEAFF
>TRBV5-1|TRBJ2-3|NA
CASSFGGAVTDTQYF
>TRBV27|TRBJ2-3|medium-sized
CASSFQGRPSGTDTQYF
>TRBV18|TRBJ1-1|NA
CASSQDSYTEAFF
>TRBV6-5|TRBJ2-3|NA
CVSSRATDTQYF
>TRBV7-6|TRBJ2-2|medium-sized
CASSLAYNTGELFF
>TRBV30|TRBJ2-3|medium-sized
CAWSRSRSSATQYF
>TRBV7-9|TRBJ2-1|NA
CASSKTSSHEQFF
>TRBV10-3|TRBJ2-7|medium-sized
CAIRGRLSYEQYF
>TRBV6-2/TRBV6-3|TRBJ2-7|large
CASQEPGQGSEQYF
>TRBV6-1|TRBJ1-1|medium-sized
CASSERFGTEAFF
>TRBV14|TRBJ2-7|medium-sized
CASSQDSVYEQYF
>TRBV12-5|TRBJ1-2|NA
CASGLVLGQGRRYGYTF